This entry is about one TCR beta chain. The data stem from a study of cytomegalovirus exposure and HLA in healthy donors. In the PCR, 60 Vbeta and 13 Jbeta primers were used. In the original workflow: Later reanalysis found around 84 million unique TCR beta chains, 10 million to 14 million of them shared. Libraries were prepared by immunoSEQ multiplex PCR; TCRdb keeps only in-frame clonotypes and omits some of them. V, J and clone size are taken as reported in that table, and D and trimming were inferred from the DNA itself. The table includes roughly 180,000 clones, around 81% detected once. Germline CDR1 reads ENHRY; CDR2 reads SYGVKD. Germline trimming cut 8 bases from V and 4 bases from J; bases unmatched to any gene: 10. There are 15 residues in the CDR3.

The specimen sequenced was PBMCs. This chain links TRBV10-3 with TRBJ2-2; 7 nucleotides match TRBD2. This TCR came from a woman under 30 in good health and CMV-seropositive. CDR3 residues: CAIAGEGLTTGELFF. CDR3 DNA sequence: TGTGCCATCGCGGGGGAGGGGTTGACCACCGGGGAGCTGTTTTTT.